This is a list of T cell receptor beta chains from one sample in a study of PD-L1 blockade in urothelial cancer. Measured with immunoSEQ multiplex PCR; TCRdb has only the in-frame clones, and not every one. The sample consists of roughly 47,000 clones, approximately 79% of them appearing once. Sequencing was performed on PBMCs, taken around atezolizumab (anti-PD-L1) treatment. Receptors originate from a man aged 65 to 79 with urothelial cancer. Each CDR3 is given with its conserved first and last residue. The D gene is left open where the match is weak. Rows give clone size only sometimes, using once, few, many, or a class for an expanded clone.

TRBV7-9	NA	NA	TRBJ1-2	CASSRSVSDGYTF	TGTGCCAGCAGCCGGTCTGTGTCGGATGGCTACACCTTC
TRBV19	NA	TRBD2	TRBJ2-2	CASSRKASGNTGELFF	TGTGCCAGTAGTCGAAAGGCTAGCGGGAACACCGGGGAGCTGTTTTTT
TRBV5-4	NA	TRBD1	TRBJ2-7	CASSVGTDEQYF	TGTGCCAGCAGCGTCGGGACAGACGAGCAGTACTTC
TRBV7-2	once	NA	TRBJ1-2	CASSLSGDSYGYTF	TGTGCCAGCAGCTTATCCGGGGATAGCTATGGCTACACCTTC
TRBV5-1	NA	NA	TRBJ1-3	CASSPRDTGLRNTIYF	TGCGCCAGCAGCCCCCGGGACACCGGCTTGAGAAACACCATATATTTT
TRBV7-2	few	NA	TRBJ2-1	CASSLGLYEAAGSRNEQFF	TGTGCCAGCAGCTTAGGTTTGTACGAGGCGGCAGGGTCTAGGAATGAGCAGTTCTTC
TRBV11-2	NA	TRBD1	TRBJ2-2	CASSLNTGGTGELFF	TGTGCCAGCAGCTTAAATACAGGGGGCACCGGGGAGCTGTTTTTT
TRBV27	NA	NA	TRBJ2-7	CASSLGAIYEQYF	TGTGCCAGCAGTTTAGGAGCTATATACGAGCAGTACTTC
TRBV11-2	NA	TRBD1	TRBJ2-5	CASSLSRDRGETQYF	TGTGCCAGCAGCCTATCCCGGGACAGGGGAGAGACCCAGTACTTC
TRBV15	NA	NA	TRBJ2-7	CATSREAGPTYEQYF	TGTGCCACCAGCAGAGAGGCAGGTCCCACCTACGAGCAGTACTTC
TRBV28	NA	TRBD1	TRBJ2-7	CASRQGTPYEQYF	TGTGCCAGTAGACAGGGGACCCCCTACGAGCAGTACTTC
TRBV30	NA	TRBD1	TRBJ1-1	CAWSVVGQGASEAFF	TGTGCCTGGAGTGTCGTGGGACAGGGGGCGTCTGAAGCTTTCTTT
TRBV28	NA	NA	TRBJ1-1	CASSSLQAAFF	TGTGCCAGCAGTTCTCTACAGGCGGCTTTCTTT
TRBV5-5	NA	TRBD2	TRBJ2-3	CASSLAGEEADTQYF	TGTGCCAGCAGCTTAGCGGGAGAGGAGGCAGATACGCAGTATTTT
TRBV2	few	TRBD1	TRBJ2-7	CASSGATGNGKKQYF	TGTGCCAGCAGTGGCGCGACAGGGAACGGCAAGAAGCAGTACTTC
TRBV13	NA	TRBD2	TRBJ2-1	CASSLLAGIYNEQFF	TGTGCCAGCAGCCTTCTAGCGGGTATCTACAATGAGCAGTTCTTC
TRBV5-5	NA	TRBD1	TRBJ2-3	CASSGQDRGSTDTQYF	TGTGCCAGCAGCGGACAGGACAGGGGAAGCACAGATACGCAGTATTTT
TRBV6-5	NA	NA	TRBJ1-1	CASSYSSGGTAEAFF	TGTGCCAGCAGTTACTCGAGCGGGGGAACGGCTGAAGCTTTCTTT
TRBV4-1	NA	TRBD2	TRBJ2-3	CASSPQLGRGDTQYF	TGCGCCAGCAGCCCCCAGTTAGGGAGGGGAGATACGCAGTATTTT
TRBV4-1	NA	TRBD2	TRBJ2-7	CASSQYIAGVPSYEQYF	TGCGCCAGCAGCCAGTACATAGCGGGAGTGCCCTCCTACGAGCAGTACTTC
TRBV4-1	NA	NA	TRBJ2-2	CASSTLGAGGPNTGELFF	TGCGCCAGCAGCACCCTGGGGGCGGGCGGTCCTAACACCGGGGAGCTGTTTTTT
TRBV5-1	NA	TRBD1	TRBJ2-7	CASSPGTGRSYEQYF	TGCGCCAGCAGCCCTGGGACAGGCCGTTCCTACGAGCAGTACTTC
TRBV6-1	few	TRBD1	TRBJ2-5	CASSTGQGVQETQYF	TGTGCCAGCAGCACCGGACAGGGGGTACAGGAGACCCAGTACTTC
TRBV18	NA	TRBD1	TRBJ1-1	CASQSGGRTEAFF	TGTGCCAGCCAATCAGGGGGCCGAACTGAAGCTTTCTTT
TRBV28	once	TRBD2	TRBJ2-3	CASRSGTSGIYTQYF	TGTGCCAGCAGGTCCGGGACTAGCGGGATATATACGCAGTATTTT
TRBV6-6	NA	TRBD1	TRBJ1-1	CASSYVEGASYKAFF	TGTGCCAGCAGTTACGTTGAGGGGGCGAGTTATAAGGCTTTCTTT
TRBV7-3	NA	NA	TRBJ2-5	CASSLNRVETQYF	TGTGCCAGCAGCTTAAACAGGGTGGAGACCCAGTACTTC
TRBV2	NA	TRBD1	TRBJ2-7	CASRLGQGAGYEQYF	TGTGCCAGCAGGTTGGGACAGGGGGCCGGTTACGAGCAGTACTTC
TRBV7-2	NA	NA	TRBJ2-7	CASSPTSYEQYF	TGTGCCAGCAGCCCGACTAGCTACGAGCAGTACTTC
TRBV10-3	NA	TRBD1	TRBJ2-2	CAISLRDRGLAGELFF	TGTGCCATCAGCCTCCGGGACAGGGGATTAGCCGGGGAGCTGTTTTTT
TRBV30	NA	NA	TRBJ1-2	CAWSVLLRRQGYGYTF	TGTGCCTGGAGTGTACTCCTTCGCAGGCAAGGCTATGGCTACACCTTC
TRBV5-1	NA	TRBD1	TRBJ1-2	CASSLATGDGYTF	TGCGCCAGCAGCTTGGCTACAGGGGATGGCTACACCTTC
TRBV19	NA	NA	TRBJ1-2	CASSPRWGRGDGYTF	TGTGCCAGTAGCCCACGCTGGGGCAGGGGTGATGGCTACACCTTC
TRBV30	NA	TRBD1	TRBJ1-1	CAGRRGVNTEAFF	TGTGCCGGACGCAGGGGGGTGAACACTGAAGCTTTCTTT
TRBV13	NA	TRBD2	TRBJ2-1	CASSHIGLAGPEQFF	TGTGCCAGCAGCCACATCGGACTAGCGGGCCCAGAGCAGTTCTTC
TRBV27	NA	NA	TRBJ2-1	CASSLYPFRTVVIDEHNEQFF	TGTGCCAGCAGTCTATACCCCTTTAGGACAGTTGTGATCGATGAACACAATGAGCAGTTCTTC
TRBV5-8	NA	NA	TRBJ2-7	CASSFPSSYEQYF	TGTGCCAGCAGCTTTCCGTCCTCCTACGAGCAGTACTTC
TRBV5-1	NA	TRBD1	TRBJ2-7	CASSLAGTGFGEQYF	TGCGCCAGCAGCTTGGCCGGGACAGGGTTTGGCGAGCAGTACTTC
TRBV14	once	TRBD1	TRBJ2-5	CASSTRTGGWETQYF	TGTGCCAGCAGCACCCGGACAGGGGGATGGGAGACCCAGTACTTC
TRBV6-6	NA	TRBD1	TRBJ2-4	CASSSGTELAKNIQYF	TGTGCCAGCAGTTCCGGGACAGAGCTAGCCAAAAACATTCAGTACTTC
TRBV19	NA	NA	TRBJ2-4	CASKEVNIQYF	TGTGCCAGTAAAGAGGTCAACATTCAGTACTTC
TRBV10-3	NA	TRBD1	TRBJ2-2	CAISDRDRAGTGELFF	TGTGCCATCAGTGACCGGGACAGGGCGGGGACCGGGGAGCTGTTTTTT
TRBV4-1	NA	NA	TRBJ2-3	CASRQDTTNTDTQYF	TGCGCCAGCCGCCAAGATACTACAAACACAGATACGCAGTATTTT
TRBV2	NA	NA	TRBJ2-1	CASSERSVRVSNEQFF	TGTGCCAGCAGTGAACGAAGCGTCAGGGTATCCAATGAGCAGTTCTTC
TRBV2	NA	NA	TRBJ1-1	CASSEAQRRGEAFF	TGTGCCAGCAGTGAAGCGCAGCGGCGGGGTGAAGCTTTCTTT
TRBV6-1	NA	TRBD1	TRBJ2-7	CASLRGQGNEQYF	TGTGCCAGCCTCCGGGGACAGGGAAACGAGCAGTACTTC
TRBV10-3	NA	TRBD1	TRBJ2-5	CAISGDRTQETQYF	TGTGCCATCAGTGGGGACAGAACTCAAGAGACCCAGTACTTC
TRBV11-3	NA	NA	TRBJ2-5	CASSFQGQETQYF	TGTGCCAGCAGCTTCCAGGGCCAAGAGACCCAGTACTTC
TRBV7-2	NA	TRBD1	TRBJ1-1	CASSLGRDSPAATEAFF	TGTGCCAGCAGCCTAGGCCGGGACAGCCCGGCGGCCACTGAAGCTTTCTTT
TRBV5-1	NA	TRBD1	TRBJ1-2	CASSSPGQNYGYTF	TGCGCCAGCAGCTCGCCGGGACAGAACTATGGCTACACCTTC
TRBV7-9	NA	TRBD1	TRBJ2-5	CASSLVGQGVTQETQYF	TGTGCCAGCAGCTTAGTAGGACAGGGCGTAACACAAGAGACCCAGTACTTC
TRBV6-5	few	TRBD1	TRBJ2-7	CASSYTKGAEQYF	TGTGCCAGCTCTTACACAAAGGGGGCGGAGCAGTACTTC
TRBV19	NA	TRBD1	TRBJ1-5	CASSLRTGALSNQPQHF	TGTGCCAGTAGTCTCCGGACAGGGGCGTTGAGCAATCAGCCCCAGCATTTT